This TCR beta chain was found in a study of CD8 T cells in ankylosing spondylitis. This clonotype was detected a few times. The antigen is undetermined. Germline V gene sequence: CDR1 MDHEN, CDR2 SYDVKM. Trimming removed 0 bases at V and 6 bases at J, with 15 bases between. CDR3 size: 15 residues. In making TCR beta libraries, quantitative 5'-RACE with molecular barcodes was used. TCRdb called the 5' RACE reads again in MiXCR, with one record for every CDR3 protein. This table holds over 25,000 distinct CDR3 sequences, 12% to 15% found once. Study observations and caveats: Characteristic, it appeared, of ankylosing spondylitis blood was a TCR beta motif of roughly eight highly homologous variants. According to the report, clones linked to the disease were significantly enriched in matched synovial fluid samples taken from ankylosing spondylitis patients.

The TCR comes from a male donor with ankylosing spondylitis or in good health (not recorded which). The chain links TRBV28 to TRBJ2-7; D call uncertain. The sequencing sample was made of blood. The CDR3 coding sequence is TGTGCCAGCAGTTTATGCCTCCTTGGGTTCTGCGAGCAGTACTTC. Protein: CASSLCLLGFCEQYF. The full variable domain, with the rest looked up from reference TRBV28 and TRBJ2-7, is DVKVTQSSRYLVKRTGEKVFLECVQDMDHENMFWYRQDPGLGLRLIYFSYDVKMKEKGDIPEGYSVSREKKERFSLILESASTNQTSMYLCASSLCLLGFCEQYFGPGTRLTVT.